This is a list of T cell receptor beta chains from one sample in a study of patients and donors after allogeneic stem cell transplantation. One entry per CDR3 protein results from TCRdb running MiXCR on the RT-PCR reads. The sample holds approximately 25,000 distinct CDR3 sequences, approximately 28% seen once. The specimen was blood, either unsorted or a sorted T cell fraction (not recorded which). Receptors were obtained from a human donor who was either an allogeneic HSCT recipient or a stem cell or donor lymphocyte infusion donor (not recorded which). It is not recorded whose cells these are; they may come from a transplant donor. CDR3s include the opening cysteine and the closing phenylalanine or tryptophan. The D gene is left open where the match is weak. Clone size, where shown, is once, few, many, or a class for clones that have expanded.

size	V	J	D	DNA	CDR3
-	TRBV6-2/TRBV6-3	TRBJ1-2	-	TGTGCCAGCAGCACCCTAACCCACTATGGCTACACCTTC	CASSTLTHYGYTF
once	TRBV20-1	TRBJ2-3	-	TGCAGTGCTAGAGATCGGGTGGATACGCAGTATTTT	CSARDRVDTQYF
-	TRBV11-2	TRBJ2-1	-	TGTGCCAGCAGCTCCCAAGACTACAATGAGCAGTTCTTC	CASSSQDYNEQFF
-	TRBV28	TRBJ2-5	-	TGTGCCAGCAGTCCGACTCTCCTTGAAGAGACCCAGTACTTC	CASSPTLLEETQYF
few	TRBV28	TRBJ2-5	-	TGTGCCAGCAGTTTATACCGACTAGATCAAGAGACCCAGTACTTC	CASSLYRLDQETQYF
-	TRBV12-3/TRBV12-4	TRBJ1-5	TRBD1	TGTGCCAGCAGTGAAAGACAGGGCTACTATAGCAATCAGCCCCAGCATTTT	CASSERQGYYSNQPQHF
few	TRBV4-2	TRBJ2-5	-	TGTGCCAGCAGCCAAGACCCTAGCAGAGAGACCCAGTACTTC	CASSQDPSRETQYF
-	TRBV11-2	TRBJ2-3	TRBD1	TGTGCCAGCAGCAACAGGGGAGATGGCACAGATACGCAGTATTTT	CASSNRGDGTDTQYF
-	TRBV9	TRBJ2-7	-	TGTGCCAGCAGCGTAGGGAAAGGGAACGAGCAGTACTTC	CASSVGKGNEQYF
many	TRBV10-3	TRBJ1-2	TRBD1	TGTGCCATCAGTGAACAGGGGATCTATGGCTACACCTTC	CAISEQGIYGYTF
few	TRBV6-6	TRBJ1-2	-	TGTGCCAGCAGTAGACCTTCTACAGGCCCCTATGGCTACACCTTC	CASSRPSTGPYGYTF
-	TRBV24-1	TRBJ2-5	-	TGTGCCACCAGTGATCCAGGGGAGACCCAGTACTTC	CATSDPGETQYF
-	TRBV5-1	TRBJ1-2	-	TGCGCCAGCAGCTCGGGAGGAGCCGCCGGGGGGAGGTATGGCTACACCTTC	CASSSGGAAGGRYGYTF
few	TRBV6-2/TRBV6-3	TRBJ2-3	-	TGTGCCACCAGGAGGGCAGATACGCAGTATTTT	CATRRADTQYF
-	TRBV20-1	TRBJ2-3	-	TGCAGTGCTAGAACGGGGCTGAGCACAGATACGCAGTATTTT	CSARTGLSTDTQYF
-	TRBV12-3/TRBV12-4	TRBJ1-3	-	TGTGCCAGCAGTTTAGGGTTATGGTGGCAGAAAAAGACCCCGCACTCTGGAAACACCATATATTTT	CASSLGLWWQKKTPHSGNTIYF
-	TRBV4-3	TRBJ1-2	-	TGCGCCAGCAGCCAAGAACCAGCCTTCTATGGCTACACCTTC	CASSQEPAFYGYTF
few	TRBV4-3	TRBJ1-2	-	TGCGCCAGCAGCCAAGATTTTTGGGCTGGGGGCTACACCTTC	CASSQDFWAGGYTF
-	TRBV4-2	TRBJ1-1	-	TGTGCCAGCAGCCAAGATACGGGGGACACTGAAGCTTTCTTT	CASSQDTGDTEAFF
-	TRBV4-3	TRBJ2-3	TRBD2	TGCGCCAGCAGCCAACCTACTAGCGGGGGGGCGACAGATACGCAGTATTTT	CASSQPTSGGATDTQYF
-	TRBV5-6	TRBJ1-3	-	TGTGCCAGCAGCTTTTCACAGGGACTAGGAAACACCATATATTTT	CASSFSQGLGNTIYF
medium-sized	TRBV7-2	TRBJ1-5	-	TGTGCCAGCAGCTTCTATGGAGGTGGCCAGCCCCAGCATTTT	CASSFYGGGQPQHF
-	TRBV20-1	TRBJ1-1	-	TGCAGTGCTAGAGATAAGGGGAGAACTGAAGCTTTCTTT	CSARDKGRTEAFF
few	TRBV5-1	TRBJ1-2	-	TGCGCCAGCAGCCCCGGGGGCCCATCCTATGGCTACACCTTC	CASSPGGPSYGYTF